The rows below give T cell receptor beta chains drawn from one sample of a study of blood T cell repertoires in COVID-19. Some clones are missing from TCRdb's copy, which holds only in-frame ones; the method was immunoSEQ multiplex PCR. The sample carries 200,000 to 250,000 clones, 80% to 90% recorded once. The sample consisted of PBMCs or T cells enriched from blood (not recorded which). The receptors were gathered from a young man in a cohort exposed to, infected with or recovered from COVID-19 (not recorded which). Each CDR3 is given with its conserved first and last residue. A D gene is named only where the DNA matches it firmly. Rows may omit the clone size; those that give it use once, few, many or a size class.

>-|TRBJ2-3|TRBD2|TRBV27
TGTGCCAGCAACCCAGCGGGAGGGGTTTCTAGCACAGATACGCAGTATTTT
CASNPAGGVSSTDTQYF
>-|TRBJ1-1|-|TRBV14
TGTGCCAGCAGCCAAGGGAGGGGGGGCATAACTGAAGCTTTCTTT
CASSQGRGGITEAFF
>-|TRBJ2-1|TRBD2|TRBV5-1
TGCGCCAGCAGCTCCGTAGCGGGAGTCTACAATGAGCAGTTCTTC
CASSSVAGVYNEQFF
>once|TRBJ2-1|TRBD1|TRBV2
TGTGCCAGCAGTGTGGGACAGGGTCGATACAATGAGCAGTTCTTC
CASSVGQGRYNEQFF
>-|TRBJ2-3|-|TRBV5-8
TGTGCCATCCCGGGGGGCGGGAGAAATCGGGGCCCAGATACGCAGTATTTT
CAIPGGGRNRGPDTQYF
>-|TRBJ2-7|TRBD1|TRBV7-9
TGTGCCAGCAGCCTAGGGACAGGGGGAGCGAACGAGCAGTACTTC
CASSLGTGGANEQYF
>once|TRBJ2-7|TRBD2|TRBV10-2
TGCGCCAGCAGTGAGATAGCGGGAGTCGACGAGCAGTACTTC
CASSEIAGVDEQYF
>-|TRBJ2-7|TRBD1|TRBV7-6
TGTGCCAGCAGCTTCAGACAGGGAGACTACGAGCAGTACTTC
CASSFRQGDYEQYF
>-|TRBJ2-1|-|TRBV7-3
TGTGCCAGCAGCTTAACAGCGGGTACCACCTACAATGAGCAGTTCTTC
CASSLTAGTTYNEQFF
>once|TRBJ1-1|TRBD1|TRBV13
TGTGCCAGCAGCTCGACGACAGGGGGAAACACTGAAGCTTTCTTT
CASSSTTGGNTEAFF
>-|TRBJ1-5|-|TRBV19
TGTGCCAGTAGATGGGGACACCTCAATCAGCCCCAGCATTTT
CASRWGHLNQPQHF
>-|TRBJ2-7|TRBD1|TRBV5-4
TGTGCCAGCAGCTTGGGCGGGTACGGAGACAGGGGGCAATACTTC
CASSLGGYGDRGQYF
>few|TRBJ1-5|-|TRBV19
TGTGCCAGTAGTATATCCATCCTACAGGGCAATGGGCCCCAGCATTTT
CASSISILQGNGPQHF
>-|TRBJ2-2|TRBD2|TRBV2
TGTGCCAGCAGTGAGACTAGCGGGCTTTTCACCGGGGAGCTGTTTTTT
CASSETSGLFTGELFF
>-|TRBJ2-1|-|TRBV7-2
TGTGCCAGCAGCTTAGATCGGGGGACCTACAATGAGCAGTTCTTC
CASSLDRGTYNEQFF
>-|TRBJ1-4|-|TRBV5-1
TGCGCCAGCGGATCGGACTCCTTTAATGAAAAACTGTTTTTT
CASGSDSFNEKLFF
>-|TRBJ1-1|-|TRBV28
TGTGCCAGTCACGGGGATCGGACCGATCTCGGGACTGAAGCTTTCTTT
CASHGDRTDLGTEAFF
>-|TRBJ2-7|-|TRBV6-4
TGTGCCAGCAGCCCGGACCATGTCGGGAGTAACGAGCAGTACTTC
CASSPDHVGSNEQYF
>-|TRBJ1-4|TRBD1|TRBV28
TGTGCCAGCAGTTTGGGGACAGGGGAGCCAACTAATGAAAAACTGTTTTTT
CASSLGTGEPTNEKLFF
>few|TRBJ1-2|-|TRBV9
TGTGCCTCTAATAGGGGTGGGCAGTATGGCTACACCTTC
CASNRGGQYGYTF
>-|TRBJ1-5|-|TRBV7-9
TGTGCCAGCAGCTTAGCCAACGAACACGGGTTTTATAGCAATCAGCCCCAGCATTTT
CASSLANEHGFYSNQPQHF
>-|TRBJ1-6|-|TRBV3-1/TRBV3-2
TGTGCCAGCAGCCAACAGAATAATTCACCCCTCCACTTT
CASSQQNNSPLHF
>-|TRBJ2-1|TRBD2|TRBV28
TGTGCCAGCAGTTTTCCGGGACTAGCTGGATACAATGAGCAGTTCTTC
CASSFPGLAGYNEQFF
>-|TRBJ2-7|-|TRBV21-1
TGTGCCAGCTCGCTAGCGGGAGGTTACGAGCAGTACTTC
CASSLAGGYEQYF
>-|TRBJ2-1|-|TRBV4-2
TGTGCCAGCAGCCCCGGCGGGGCGGTCAGCTCCTACAATGAGCAGTTCTTC
CASSPGGAVSSYNEQFF
>-|TRBJ2-1|TRBD2|TRBV9
TGTGCCAGCAGCTCCCGAGCGGGAGGGCCGTCGGATGAGCAGTTCTTC
CASSSRAGGPSDEQFF
>-|TRBJ1-2|TRBD1|TRBV28
TGTGCCAGCAGCCCGACAGGGGACTATGGCTACACCTTC
CASSPTGDYGYTF
>-|TRBJ2-7|TRBD1|TRBV4-3
TGCGCCAGCAGCCAAACGACCGGGACAGGGTCCTACGAGCAGTACTTC
CASSQTTGTGSYEQYF
>-|TRBJ2-7|TRBD1|TRBV24-1
TGTGCCACCAGTCATACAGGGGGTATTGGCGAGCAGTACTTC
CATSHTGGIGEQYF
>-|TRBJ2-1|TRBD1|TRBV28
TGTGCCAGCAGTTCACAGGGGGCTAGCTCCTACAATGAGCAGTTCTTC
CASSSQGASSYNEQFF
>once|TRBJ2-7|-|TRBV19
TGTGCCAGTAGTCCGCGACAGGGAGGACGTTACGAGCAGTACTTC
CASSPRQGGRYEQYF
>-|TRBJ1-6|TRBD1|TRBV10-2
TGCGCCAGCAGTGTTTCCCAGGGACAGGGGATGCGGGATTCACCCCTCCACTTT
CASSVSQGQGMRDSPLHF
>-|TRBJ2-3|TRBD2|TRBV6-6
TGTGCCAGCAGCCCCGGGACTAGCGGGGCCCCAGAAACGCAGTATTTT
CASSPGTSGAPETQYF
>-|TRBJ1-1|-|TRBV29-1
TGCAGCGTTCCAGACACCGAAGCTTTCTTT
CSVPDTEAFF
>once|TRBJ1-3|-|TRBV19
TGTGCCAGTAGTCCCGAACAGTTCTCTGGAAACACCATATATTTT
CASSPEQFSGNTIYF
>-|TRBJ1-1|-|TRBV6-4
TGTGCCAGCAGTGAGTGTCAGTTCATAGCGAACACTGAAGCTTTCTTT
CASSECQFIANTEAFF
>-|TRBJ1-6|TRBD1|TRBV6-2/TRBV6-3
TGTGCCAGCAGTTACTCGAGGGACAGGGGGAATTCACCCCTCCACTTT
CASSYSRDRGNSPLHF
>-|TRBJ2-7|TRBD2|TRBV19
TGTGCCAGTAGTAGTGACAGGCGGCGGACGGGAGGGGTCGAGCAGTACTTC
CASSSDRRRTGGVEQYF
>-|TRBJ1-2|-|TRBV28
TGTGCCAGCAGTTTAACCAGGGTTAACTATGGCTACACCTTC
CASSLTRVNYGYTF
>-|TRBJ2-2|TRBD1|TRBV15
TGTGCCACCAGCGACCGACAGGGAAGCGGGGAGCTGTTTTTT
CATSDRQGSGELFF
>-|TRBJ1-6|-|TRBV6-5
TGTGCCAGCAGTTACTCAGGGGCCCGTCTTGAAGCCCTCCACTTT
CASSYSGARLEALHF
>-|TRBJ1-3|TRBD1|TRBV5-6
TGTGCCAGCAGCGGTGACAGGGCCTCCTCTGGAAACACCATATATTTT
CASSGDRASSGNTIYF
>-|TRBJ1-5|-|TRBV18
TGTGCCAGCTCACCATATGGGGGGGGCGCGGGAAGCAATCAGCCCCAGCATTTT
CASSPYGGGAGSNQPQHF
>-|TRBJ1-1|-|TRBV28
TGTGCCAGCAGTTTTTCAGGGGAGAACACTGAAGCTTTCTTT
CASSFSGENTEAFF
>-|TRBJ2-2|TRBD2|TRBV13
TGTGCCAGCAGCACTGAGGGACTAGCGGGATGGCGCGGGGAGCTGTTTTTT
CASSTEGLAGWRGELFF
>-|TRBJ2-1|TRBD2|TRBV5-1
TGCGCCAGCAGCTTGGAGAGCGGGACGGCCAATGAGCAGTTCTTC
CASSLESGTANEQFF